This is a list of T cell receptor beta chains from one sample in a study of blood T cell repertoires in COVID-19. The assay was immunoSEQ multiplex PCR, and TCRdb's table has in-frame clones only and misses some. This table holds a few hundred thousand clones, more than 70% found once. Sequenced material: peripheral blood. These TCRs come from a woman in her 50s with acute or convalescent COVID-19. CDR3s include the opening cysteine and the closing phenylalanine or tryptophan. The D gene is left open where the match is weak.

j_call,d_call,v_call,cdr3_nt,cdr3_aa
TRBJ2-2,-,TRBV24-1,TGTGCCACCAGTGATTGGGGCCTCGCGGGGGCTTACACCGGGGAGCTGTTTTTT,CATSDWGLAGAYTGELFF
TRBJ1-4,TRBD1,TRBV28,TGTGCCAGCAGCGCCCTGGGACAGGGAAAGAATGAAAGACTGTTTTTT,CASSALGQGKNERLFF
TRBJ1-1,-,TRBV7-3,TGTGCCAGCAGCTTCACAGCCAACACTGAAGCTTTCTTT,CASSFTANTEAFF
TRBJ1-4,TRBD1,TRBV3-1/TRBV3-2,TGTGCCAGCAGCCAAGATGGGGGGACAGGGGCTGAAAAACTGTTTTTT,CASSQDGGTGAEKLFF
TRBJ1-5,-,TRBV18,TGTGCCAGCTCACCACCGAGCGGGGAAGTCCAGCATTTT,CASSPPSGEVQHF
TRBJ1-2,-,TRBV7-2,TGTGCCAGCAACCGAGACAGGAACTATGGCTACACCTTC,CASNRDRNYGYTF
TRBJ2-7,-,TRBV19,TGTGCCAGTAGTAGCCCCCAGCGGCAGACCTACGAGCAGTACTTC,CASSSPQRQTYEQYF
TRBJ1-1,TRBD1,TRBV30,TGTGCCTGGAGTCCCGGGACAGGCCTCACTGAAGCTTTCTTT,CAWSPGTGLTEAFF
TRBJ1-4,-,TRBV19,TGTGCCAGTAGGGGGGGAACAACTAATGAAAAACTGTTTTTT,CASRGGTTNEKLFF
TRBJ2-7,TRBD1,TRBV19,TGTGCCAGTAGTATTTTCGGACAGGTTCCCTACGAGCAGTACTTC,CASSIFGQVPYEQYF
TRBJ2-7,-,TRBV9,TGTGCCAGCAGCACAAGCCCCCTTGCGGAATACGAGCAGTACTTC,CASSTSPLAEYEQYF